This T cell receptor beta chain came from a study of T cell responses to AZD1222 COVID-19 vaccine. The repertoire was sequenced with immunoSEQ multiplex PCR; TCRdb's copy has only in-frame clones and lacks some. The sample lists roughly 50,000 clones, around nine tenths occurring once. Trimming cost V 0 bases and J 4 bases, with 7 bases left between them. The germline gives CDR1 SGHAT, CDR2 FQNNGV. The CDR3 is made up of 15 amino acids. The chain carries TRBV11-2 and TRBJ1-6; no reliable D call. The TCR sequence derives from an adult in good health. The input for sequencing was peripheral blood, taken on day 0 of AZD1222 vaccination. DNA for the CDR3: TGTGCCAGCAGCTTAGAGCCAGGTTATAATTCACCCCTCCACTTT. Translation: CASSLEPGYNSPLHF.